A selection of T cell receptor beta chains follows, all from one sample in a study of blood T cell repertoires in COVID-19. Sequencing was performed with immunoSEQ multiplex PCR; in TCRdb, only in-frame clones are kept and a portion is missing. Seen here are some 120,000 clones, about 80% observed once, and the top ten hold around 7.5%. The sample was peripheral blood. The origin of the receptors is a man aged 65-85 years with active or convalescent COVID-19. CDR3s include the opening cysteine and the closing phenylalanine or tryptophan. Fields, in order: V gene, J gene, D gene, clone size, CDR3 protein, CDR3 DNA. D genes are given only for firm matches. For some rows the clone size is stated as once, few or many, or as a class when expanded; others skip it.

V: TRBV7-9
J: TRBJ2-7
D: TRBD2
size: NA
CDR3: CASSLELRPSGSSYEQYF
DNA: TGTGCCAGCAGCTTAGAACTTCGGCCTAGCGGGAGCTCCTACGAGCAGTACTTC

V: TRBV5-6
J: TRBJ2-1
D: NA
size: once
CDR3: CASSFAGAKHEQFF
DNA: TGTGCCAGCAGCTTTGCAGGGGCGAAGCATGAGCAGTTCTTC

V: TRBV5-1
J: TRBJ1-5
D: TRBD1
size: NA
CDR3: CASSLEGQNQPQHF
DNA: TGCGCCAGCAGCTTGGAGGGACAGAATCAGCCCCAGCATTTT

V: TRBV30
J: TRBJ1-2
D: TRBD1
size: NA
CDR3: CAWSPNRGSYGYTF
DNA: TGTGCCTGGAGTCCAAACAGGGGGAGCTATGGCTACACCTTC

V: TRBV12-5
J: TRBJ2-1
D: NA
size: NA
CDR3: CASGLGPGYNEQFF
DNA: TGTGCTAGTGGTTTGGGACCGGGTTACAATGAGCAGTTCTTC

V: TRBV7-2
J: TRBJ1-1
D: NA
size: NA
CDR3: CASSQGRSNTEAFF
DNA: TGTGCCAGCAGCCAAGGGAGGTCGAACACTGAAGCTTTCTTT

V: TRBV28
J: TRBJ1-5
D: NA
size: NA
CDR3: CASSFQGGAQHF
DNA: TGTGCCAGCAGTTTTCAAGGGGGAGCCCAGCATTTT

V: TRBV2
J: TRBJ1-1
D: TRBD1
size: NA
CDR3: CASSREGAMSTEAFF
DNA: TGTGCCAGCAGCCGAGAGGGGGCGATGAGCACTGAAGCTTTCTTT

V: TRBV4-1
J: TRBJ1-1
D: NA
size: NA
CDR3: CASSLEQLNTEAFF
DNA: TGCGCCAGCAGCCTAGAGCAACTTAACACTGAAGCTTTCTTT

V: TRBV6-6
J: TRBJ1-2
D: NA
size: NA
CDR3: CASSGSDTNYGYTF
DNA: TGTGCCAGCAGTGGTTCAGACACTAACTATGGCTACACCTTC